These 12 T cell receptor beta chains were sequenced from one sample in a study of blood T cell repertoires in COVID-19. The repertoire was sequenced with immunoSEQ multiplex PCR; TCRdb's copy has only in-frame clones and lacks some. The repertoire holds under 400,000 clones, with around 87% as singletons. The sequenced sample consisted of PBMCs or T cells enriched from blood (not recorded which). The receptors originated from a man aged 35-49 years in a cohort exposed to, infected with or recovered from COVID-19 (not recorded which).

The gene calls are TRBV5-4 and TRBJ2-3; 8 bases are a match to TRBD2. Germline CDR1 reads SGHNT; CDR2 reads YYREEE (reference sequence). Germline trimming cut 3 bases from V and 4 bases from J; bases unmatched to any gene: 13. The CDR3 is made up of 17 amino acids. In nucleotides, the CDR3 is TGTGCCAGCAGCTCAAAAACGCCGGGACTAGGGGCAGATACGCAGTATTTT. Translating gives CASSSKTPGLGADTQYF. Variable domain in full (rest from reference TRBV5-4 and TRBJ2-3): ETGVTQSPTHLIKTRGQQVTLRCSSQSGHNTVSWYQQALGQGPQFIFQYYREEENGRGNFPPRFSGLQFPNYSSELNVNALELDDSALYLCASSSKTPGLGADTQYFGPGTRLTVL.

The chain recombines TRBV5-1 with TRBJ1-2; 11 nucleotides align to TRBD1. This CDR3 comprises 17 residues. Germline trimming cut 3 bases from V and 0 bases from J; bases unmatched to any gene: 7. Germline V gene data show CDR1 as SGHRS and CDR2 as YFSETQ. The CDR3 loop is CASSSRTGGQSNYGYTF. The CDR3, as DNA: TGCGCCAGCAGCTCTCGGACAGGGGGCCAATCTAACTATGGCTACACCTTC.

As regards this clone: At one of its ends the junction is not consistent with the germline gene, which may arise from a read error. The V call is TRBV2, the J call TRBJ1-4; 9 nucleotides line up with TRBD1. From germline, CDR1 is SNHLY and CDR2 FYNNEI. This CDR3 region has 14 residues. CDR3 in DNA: TGTGCCAGCAGTGCGGGACAGGGTCGTGAAAAACTATTTTTT. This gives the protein CASSAGQGREKLFF.

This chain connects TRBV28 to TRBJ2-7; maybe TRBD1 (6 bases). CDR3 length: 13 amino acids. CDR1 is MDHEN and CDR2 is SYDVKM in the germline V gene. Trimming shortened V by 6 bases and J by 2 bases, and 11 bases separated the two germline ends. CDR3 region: CASSRTGPYEQYF. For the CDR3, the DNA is TGTGCCAGCAGCCGAACAGGGCCCTACGAGCAGTACTTC.

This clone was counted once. The CDR3 DNA reads TGCACCAGCAGCCCCGCACGGACTAGCGGGAGTAGGACAGATACGCAGTATTTT. Its translation: CTSSPARTSGSRTDTQYF. This chain connects TRBV1 to TRBJ2-3; TRBD2 was called by the table and not checked on the DNA. TRBV1 is deemed a pseudogene. The CDR3 runs 18 residues.

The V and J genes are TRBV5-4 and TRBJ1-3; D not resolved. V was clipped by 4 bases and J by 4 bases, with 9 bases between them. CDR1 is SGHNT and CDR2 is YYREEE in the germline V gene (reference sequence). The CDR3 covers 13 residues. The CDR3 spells CASSPLQGNTIYF. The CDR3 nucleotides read TGTGCCAGCAGCCCTCTACAGGGAAACACCATATATTTT.

The DNA of the CDR3 is TGTGCCAGCCTTGGACAGGGCGGCACCGGGGAGCTGTTTTTT. Its protein is CASLGQGGTGELFF. The chain couples TRBV27 to TRBJ2-2, with 8 bases aligning to TRBD1. This CDR3 spans 14 amino acids. Germline lookup yields CDR1 MNHEY and CDR2 SMNVEV (reference sequence). Trimming cost V 8 bases and J 4 bases; bases outside gene matches: 6.

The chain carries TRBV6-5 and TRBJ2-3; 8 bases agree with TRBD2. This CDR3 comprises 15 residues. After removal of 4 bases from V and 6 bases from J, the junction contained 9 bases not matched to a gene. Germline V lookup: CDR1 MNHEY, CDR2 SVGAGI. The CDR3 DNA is TGTGCCAGCAGTTCGAGACGGGAGGGCCGGGATACGCAGTATTTT. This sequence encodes CASSSRREGRDTQYF.

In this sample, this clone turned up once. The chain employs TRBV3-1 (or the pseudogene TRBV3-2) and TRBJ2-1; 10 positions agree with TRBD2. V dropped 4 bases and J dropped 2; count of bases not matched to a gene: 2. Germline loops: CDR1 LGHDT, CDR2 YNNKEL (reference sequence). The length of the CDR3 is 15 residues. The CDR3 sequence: CASSPLAGAYNEQFF. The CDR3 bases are TGTGCCAGCAGCCCTCTAGCGGGAGCCTACAATGAGCAGTTCTTC.

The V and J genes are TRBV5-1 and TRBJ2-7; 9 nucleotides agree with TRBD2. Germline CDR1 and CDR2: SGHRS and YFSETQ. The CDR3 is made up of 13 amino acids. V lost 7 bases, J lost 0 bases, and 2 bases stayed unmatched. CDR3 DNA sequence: TGCGCCAGCTCGCGGGAGGGCTCCTACGAGCAGTACTTC. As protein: CASSREGSYEQYF.

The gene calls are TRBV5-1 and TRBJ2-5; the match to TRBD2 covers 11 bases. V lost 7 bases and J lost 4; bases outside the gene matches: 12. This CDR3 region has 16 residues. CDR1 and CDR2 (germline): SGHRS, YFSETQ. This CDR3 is CASDTGTSGGAETQYF. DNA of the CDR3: TGCGCCAGCGACACCGGGACTAGCGGTGGGGCAGAGACCCAGTACTTC.

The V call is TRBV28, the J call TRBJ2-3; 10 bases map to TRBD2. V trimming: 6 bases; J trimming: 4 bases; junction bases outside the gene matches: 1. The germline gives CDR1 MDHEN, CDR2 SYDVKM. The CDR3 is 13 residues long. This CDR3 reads CASSGTSADTQYF. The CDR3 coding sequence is TGTGCCAGCAGCGGGACTAGCGCAGATACGCAGTATTTT.